The 27 T cell receptor beta chains given below trace back to one sample, sequenced in a study of blood T cell repertoires in COVID-19. Repertoires were generated with immunoSEQ multiplex PCR, while TCRdb's copy carries only in-frame clones and drops some. The sample carries roughly 250,000 clones, about nine tenths recorded once. Material: peripheral blood. The receptors stem from a man between 60 and 70 years old who had recovered from COVID-19.

The chain couples TRBV19 to TRBJ1-3; D perhaps matches TRBD1 (6 bases). Looked up from germline, CDR1 is LNHDA and CDR2 is SQIVND (reference sequence). The V end was cut by 10 bases, the J end by 1 base, with 11 bases between. This CDR3 has 13 residues. The CDR3 nucleotides are TGTGCCACCCCAGGGGAATCTGGAAACACCATATATTTT. Residues: CATPGESGNTIYF.

J is TRBJ1-1 and V is TRBV27; no definite D call. Germline V gene data show CDR1 as MNHEY and CDR2 as SMNVEV (reference sequence). V was shortened by 2 bases and J by 7 bases, with 8 bases between the two germline ends. This CDR3 region has 12 residues. The DNA for the CDR3 is TGTGCCAGCAGTTTACTAGACGGTGAAGCTTTCTTT. Translating gives CASSLLDGEAFF.

This clone has only one observation. V is TRBV10-3 and J is TRBJ1-1; the D gene is possibly TRBD1 (6 bases). V was pared by 5 bases and J by 5 bases, with 15 bases between. The length of the CDR3 is 14 residues. CDR1 ENHRY and CDR2 SYGVKD come from the germline V gene. CDR3 nucleotides: TGTGCCATCAGTACAGGGAGAGGGGGTACTGAAGCTTTCTTT. This sequence encodes CAISTGRGGTEAFF.

The rearrangement joins TRBV5-1 to TRBJ2-7, with TRBD1 identical over 10 bases. The CDR3 has 16 residues. The junction had 10 bases not matched to a gene; V was cut back by 4 bases and J by 3 bases. Per the germline V gene, CDR1 is SGHRS and CDR2 is YFSETQ. The DNA of the CDR3 is TGCGCCAGCAGCAATACCCCCGGACAGGGGGACTACGAGCAGTACTTC. This translates into CASSNTPGQGDYEQYF. Full variable domain (missing parts from reference TRBV5-1 and TRBJ2-7): KAGVTQTPRYLIKTRGQQVTLSCSPISGHRSVSWYQQTPGQGLQFLFEYFSETQRNKGNFPGRFSGRQFSNSRSEMNVSTLELGDSALYLCASSNTPGQGDYEQYFGPGTRLTVT.

The rearrangement links TRBV6-5 to TRBJ1-2; D is unclear. V was trimmed by 0 bases and J by 0 bases, leaving 5 bases between them. Germline-derived CDR1 and CDR2 are MNHEY and SVGAGI. This CDR3 is built from 14 residues. The CDR3 spells CASSYSRTNYGYTF. In DNA form, the CDR3 reads TGTGCCAGCAGTTACTCGCGGACTAACTATGGCTACACCTTC.

CDR3 DNA sequence: TGTGCCAGCAAAAGGGACAGGCTATACAATGAGCAGTTCTTC. Translating gives CASKRDRLYNEQFF. V is TRBV6-5 and J is TRBJ2-1; 8 bases align to TRBD1. This CDR3 has 14 amino acids. Trimming at V came to 7 bases and at J to 4 bases, leaving 6 bases not matched to a gene. Looked up from germline, CDR1 is MNHEY and CDR2 is SVGAGI.

The chain carries TRBV3-1 (or the pseudogene TRBV3-2) and TRBJ2-3; D perhaps matches TRBD1 (5 bases). Trimming stripped 1 base from V and 1 base from J, with 12 bases between. CDR3 length equals 16 residues. Germline CDR1 LGHDT, CDR2 YNNKEL (reference sequence). CDR3: CASSQAGAGGTDTQYF. CDR3 DNA: TGTGCCAGCAGCCAAGCTGGGGCTGGGGGCACAGATACGCAGTATTTT.

The gene calls are TRBV4-2 and TRBJ2-1; 11 nucleotides line up with TRBD1. J was trimmed by 10 bases and V by 8 bases; bases with no gene match: 13. Germline V lookup: CDR1 LGHNA, CDR2 YNFKEQ. This CDR3 is 15 amino acids long. As DNA, the CDR3 is TGTGCCAGCGCACCCTCCGGACAGGGGGCAAAAGAGCAGTTCTTC. Encoded protein: CASAPSGQGAKEQFF.

The rearrangement links TRBV5-1 to TRBJ2-1; D may be TRBD1 (6 bases). CDR1 SGHRS and CDR2 YFSETQ come from the germline V gene. There are 15 residues in the CDR3. V lost 5 bases to trimming and J lost 1 base, with 13 bases between them. CDR3 coding DNA: TGCGCCAGCAGGCCGGACAGTAATTCCTACAATGAGCAGTTCTTC. Translating it yields CASRPDSNSYNEQFF.

The chain combines TRBV11-2 with TRBJ2-3, with D perhaps TRBD2 (6 bases). Germline CDR1 is SGHAT and CDR2 is FQNNGV. V lost 1 base and J 2 bases, leaving 19 bases between the germline ends. This CDR3 region has 18 residues. In DNA form, the CDR3 reads TGTGCCAGCAGCTTAGCCCTAAGTGGCGGGGCGATCACAGATACGCAGTATTTT. It encodes CASSLALSGGAITDTQYF. The complete variable domain, with remaining parts taken from reference TRBV11-2 and TRBJ2-3, reads EAGVAQSPRYKIIEKRQSVAFWCNPISGHATLYWYQQILGQGPKLLIQFQNNGVVDDSQLPKDRFSAERLKGVDSTLKIQPAKLEDSAVYLCASSLALSGGAITDTQYFGPGTRLTVL.

CDR3 bases: TGTGCCAGCAGCTTGTCCCCCGGGGGGGGCGAGCAGTACTTC. Its protein product is CASSLSPGGGEQYF. This chain joins TRBV5-4 and TRBJ2-7; TRBD2 agrees at 8 bases. The CDR3 has 14 amino acids. CDR1 is SGHNT and CDR2 is YYREEE in the germline V gene (reference sequence). The V and J ends lost 1 base and 6 bases, in that order; junction bases with no gene match: 6.

This sequence joins TRBV6-2 or TRBV6-3 and TRBJ2-7; no reliable D call. The CDR3 is made up of 14 amino acids. Trimming left V 0 bases short and J 4 bases short, with 10 bases between. CDR1 is MNHEY and CDR2 is SVGEGT in the germline V gene. The CDR3 region has the DNA TGTGCCAGCAGTTACTCGCTGACCAGGTACGAGCAGTACGTC. As protein: CASSYSLTRYEQYV.

This clone has only one observation. The chain joins TRBV11-2 to TRBJ1-5; D perhaps matches TRBD1 (6 bases). This CDR3 has 14 residues. V gave up 4 bases and J gave up 3 bases, with 10 bases separating them. CDR1 and CDR2 from the germline V gene are SGHAT and FQNNGV. The CDR3 DNA reads as TGTGCCAGCAGCTCGGCAGGGGCCAATCAGCCCCAGCATTTT. Protein product: CASSSAGANQPQHF.

Comment on this clone: This same CDR3 is encoded by further DNA sequences in the sample. The chain joins TRBV12-3 or TRBV12-4 to TRBJ2-5; D possibly corresponds to TRBD2 (6 bases). Between the trimmed V and J ends, which lost 8 bases and 2 bases, there was a span of 12 bases. The CDR3 contains 13 residues. The CDR3 here is CASGKGGQETQYF. In DNA, the CDR3 is TGTGCCAGCGGCAAGGGAGGTCAAGAGACCCAGTACTTC.

This chain's CDR3 is CATSRERQGGGQETQYF. The DNA for the CDR3 is TGTGCCACCAGCAGAGAAAGACAGGGTGGTGGCCAAGAGACCCAGTACTTC. The V and J genes are TRBV15 and TRBJ2-5; 7 nucleotides align to TRBD1. V lost 0 bases, J lost 1 base, and 8 bases stayed unmatched. Germline V CDR1 and CDR2: LNHNV, YYDKDF (reference sequence). The CDR3 length is 17 residues.

The chain carries TRBV6-5 and TRBJ2-5, with TRBD1 matching over 11 bases. Germline CDR1 MNHEY, CDR2 SVGAGI. This CDR3 contains 16 residues. Unmatched junction bases numbered 4, after V lost 0 bases and J lost 4 bases. The CDR3 reads CASSYSSGTGGETQYF. The CDR3 bases are TGTGCCAGCAGTTACTCTAGCGGGACAGGGGGAGAGACCCAGTACTTC.

The genes are TRBV2 and TRBJ1-5, with 7 bases matching TRBD1. Germline V gene lookup returns CDR1 SNHLY and CDR2 FYNNEI. V trimming: 6 bases; J trimming: 6 bases; junction bases outside the gene matches: 8. The CDR3 is 14 residues long. CDR3 nucleotide sequence: TGTGCCAGCAGCGTGACAGGGTATTTTCAGCCCCAGCATTTT. Its protein product is CASSVTGYFQPQHF.

This clone has a handful of counts. V and J are TRBV28 and TRBJ1-4, with 7 bases matching TRBD1. Unmatched junction bases numbered 4, after V lost 2 bases and J lost 1 base. CDR3 length: 16 residues. In germline, CDR1 is MDHEN, CDR2 SYDVKM. Here the CDR3 DNA reads TGTGCCAGCAGTTTAGAGGGGGCACAAACTAATGAAAAACTGTTTTTT. It translates to CASSLEGAQTNEKLFF.

This clone has just one count. J is TRBJ2-5 and V is TRBV18; D not certain. Trimming removed 5 bases at V and 5 bases at J, with 6 bases between. Germline V gene lookup returns CDR1 KGHSH and CDR2 LQKENI. The CDR3 sequence is 11 residues long. In DNA, the CDR3 is TGTGCCAGCTCAATGCGGGAGACCCAGTACTTC. Its protein product is CASSMRETQYF. Full variable domain (rest looked up from reference TRBV18 and TRBJ2-5): NAGVMQNPRHLVRRRGQEARLRCSPMKGHSHVYWYRQLPEEGLKFMVYLQKENIIDESGMPKERFSAEFPKEGPSILRIQQVVRGDSAAYFCASSMRETQYFGPGTRLLVL.

The chain links TRBV3-1 (or the pseudogene TRBV3-2) to TRBJ2-2; D might be TRBD1 (6 bases). CDR1 and CDR2 from the germline V gene are LGHDT and YNNKEL (reference sequence). V lost 10 bases and J 1 base, leaving 25 bases between the germline ends. The CDR3 has 18 amino acids. In nucleotides, the CDR3 is TGTGCCACCAGACCTAGAGGACCCGGGACATTGAACACCGGGGAGCTGTTTTTT. Its protein is CATRPRGPGTLNTGELFF.

The chain carries TRBV24-1 and TRBJ2-1; 11 bases agree with TRBD1. The CDR3 is made up of 17 amino acids. After removal of 3 bases from V and 3 bases from J, the junction contained 6 bases not matched to a gene. Germline CDR1 is KGHDR and CDR2 is SFDVKD. The CDR3 coding sequence is TGTGCCACCAGTGATCCTTCCGGGACAGGGGGCTACAATGAGCAGTTCTTC. Its translation is CATSDPSGTGGYNEQFF.

The chain carries TRBV18 and TRBJ1-5, with TRBD1 identical over 8 bases. The length of the CDR3 is 19 residues. With V trimmed by 3 bases and J by 4 bases, 17 bases remained unmatched. Germline V gives CDR1 KGHSH, CDR2 LQKENI. The DNA for the CDR3 is TGTGCCAGCTCACCCGGTAGCCCAGGGGGACAGGCAAAAAATCAGCCCCAGCATTTT. Its protein product is CASSPGSPGGQAKNQPQHF.

V usage is TRBV12-3 or TRBV12-4 and J usage is TRBJ2-1, with TRBD2 as a possible D gene (7 bases). V lost 6 bases and J lost 5, with 11 bases in between. This CDR3 comprises 13 residues. The CDR3 DNA reads TGTGCCAGCAGGGGGGGGCCCAACAATGAGCAGTTCTTC. This sequence encodes CASRGGPNNEQFF.

The gene calls are TRBV5-4 and TRBJ1-2; maybe TRBD1 (6 bases). The CDR3 runs to 16 residues. The V end was cut by 0 bases, the J end by 3 bases, with 15 bases between. CDR1 is SGHNT and CDR2 is YYREEE in the germline V gene (reference sequence). This chain's CDR3 is CASSLESWGQDYGYTF. DNA for the CDR3: TGTGCCAGCAGCTTGGAGTCCTGGGGACAAGACTATGGCTACACCTTC.

The rearrangement links TRBV2 to TRBJ2-3; tentative D call: TRBD2 (6 bases). V was trimmed by 8 bases and J by 6 bases, leaving 15 bases between them. Germline CDR1 reads SNHLY; CDR2 reads FYNNEI. The CDR3 has 13 amino acids. The CDR3 sequence is CASAGFGVDTQYF. CDR3 bases: TGTGCCAGCGCGGGATTCGGAGTTGATACGCAGTATTTT.

This sequence joins TRBV6-1 and TRBJ2-7; the match to TRBD1 covers 7 bases. This CDR3 comprises 14 residues. Germline CDR1 and CDR2: MNHNS and SASEGT. Trimming at V came to 3 bases and at J to 2 bases, leaving 4 bases not matched to a gene. The chain's CDR3 is CASSDQQGPYEQYV. The CDR3 DNA reads as TGTGCCAGCAGTGACCAACAGGGGCCCTACGAGCAGTACGTC.

In this sample, this clone turned up a few times. The chain is built from TRBV5-8 and TRBJ2-7, with 11 nucleotides matching TRBD1. With 2 bases clipped from V and 2 bases from J, the junction kept 6 bases outside the gene matches. The CDR3 is 16 residues long. The germline V gene has CDR1 SGHTS and CDR2 YDEGEE. Here the CDR3 reads CASSFPDRGRTYEQYF. The CDR3 DNA sequence: TGTGCCAGCAGCTTCCCGGACAGGGGGCGGACCTACGAGCAGTACTTC.